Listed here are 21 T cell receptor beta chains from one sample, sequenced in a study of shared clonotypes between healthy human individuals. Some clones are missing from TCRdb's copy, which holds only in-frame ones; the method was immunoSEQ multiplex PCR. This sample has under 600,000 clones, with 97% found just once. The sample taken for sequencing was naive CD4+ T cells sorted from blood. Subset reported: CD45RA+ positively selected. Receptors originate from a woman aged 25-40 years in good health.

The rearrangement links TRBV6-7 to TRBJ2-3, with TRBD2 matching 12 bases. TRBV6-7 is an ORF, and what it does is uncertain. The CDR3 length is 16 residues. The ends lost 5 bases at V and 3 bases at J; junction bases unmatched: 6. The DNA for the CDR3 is TGTGCCAGCAGTCTATGGACTAGCGGGAAAACAGATACGCAGTATTTT. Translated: CASSLWTSGKTDTQYF.

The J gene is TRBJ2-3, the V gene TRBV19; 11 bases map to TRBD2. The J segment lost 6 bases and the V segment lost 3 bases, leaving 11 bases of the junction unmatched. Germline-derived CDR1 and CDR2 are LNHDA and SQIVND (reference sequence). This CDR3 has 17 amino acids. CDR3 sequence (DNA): TGTGCCAGTAGTATCTCAAGGATACTAGCGGGAGAGGATACGCAGTATTTT. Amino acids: CASSISRILAGEDTQYF. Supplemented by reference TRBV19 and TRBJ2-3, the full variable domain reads DGGITQSPKYLFRKEGQNVTLSCEQNLNHDAMYWYRQDPGQGLRLIYYSQIVNDFQKGDIAEGYSVSREKKESFPLTVTSAQKNPTAFYLCASSISRILAGEDTQYFGPGTRLTVL.

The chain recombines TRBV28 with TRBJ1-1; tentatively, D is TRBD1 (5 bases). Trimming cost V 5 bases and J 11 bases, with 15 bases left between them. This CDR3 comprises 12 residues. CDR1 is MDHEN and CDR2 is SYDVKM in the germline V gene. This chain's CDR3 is CASSAPPGWAFF. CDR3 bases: TGTGCCAGCAGTGCCCCGCCAGGGTGGGCTTTCTTT.

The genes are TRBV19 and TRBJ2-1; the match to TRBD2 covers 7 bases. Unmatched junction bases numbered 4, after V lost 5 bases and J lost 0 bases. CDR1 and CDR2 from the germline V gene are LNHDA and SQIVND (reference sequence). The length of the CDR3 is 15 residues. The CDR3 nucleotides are TGTGCCAGTAGTTGGGGCGGGAGCTCCTACAATGAGCAGTTCTTC. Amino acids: CASSWGGSSYNEQFF.

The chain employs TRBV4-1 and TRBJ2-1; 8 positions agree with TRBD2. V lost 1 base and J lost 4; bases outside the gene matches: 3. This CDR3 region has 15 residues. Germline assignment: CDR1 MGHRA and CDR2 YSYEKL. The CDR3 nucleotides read TGCGCCAGCAGCCAAGCCCTAGCGGGTTACAATGAGCAGTTCTTC. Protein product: CASSQALAGYNEQFF.

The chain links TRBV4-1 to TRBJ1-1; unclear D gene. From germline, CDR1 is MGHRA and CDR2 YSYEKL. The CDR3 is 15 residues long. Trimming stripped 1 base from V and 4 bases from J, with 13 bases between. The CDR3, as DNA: TGCGCCAGCAGCCAAGTAAAATGGGGAGCCACTGAAGCTTTCTTT. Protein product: CASSQVKWGATEAFF.

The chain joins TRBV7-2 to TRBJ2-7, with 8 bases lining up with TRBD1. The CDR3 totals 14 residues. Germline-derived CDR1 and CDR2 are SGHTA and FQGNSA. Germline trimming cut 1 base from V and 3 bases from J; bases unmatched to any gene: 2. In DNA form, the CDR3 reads TGTGCCAGCAGCTTAGGGACAGGGCGCTACGAGCAGTACTTC. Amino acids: CASSLGTGRYEQYF.

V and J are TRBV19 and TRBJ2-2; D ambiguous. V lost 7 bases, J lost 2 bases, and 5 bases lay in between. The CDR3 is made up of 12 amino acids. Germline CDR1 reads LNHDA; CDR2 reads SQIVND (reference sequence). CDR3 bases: TGTGCCAGTAAGAGAAACACCGGGGAGCTGTTTTTT. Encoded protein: CASKRNTGELFF.

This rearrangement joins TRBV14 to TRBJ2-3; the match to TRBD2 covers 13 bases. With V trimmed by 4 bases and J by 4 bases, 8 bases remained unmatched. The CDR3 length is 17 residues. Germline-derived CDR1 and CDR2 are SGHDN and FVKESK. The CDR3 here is CASSLLRGLAGADTQYF. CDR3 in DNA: TGTGCCAGCAGCCTCCTGCGAGGACTAGCGGGAGCAGATACGCAGTATTTT.

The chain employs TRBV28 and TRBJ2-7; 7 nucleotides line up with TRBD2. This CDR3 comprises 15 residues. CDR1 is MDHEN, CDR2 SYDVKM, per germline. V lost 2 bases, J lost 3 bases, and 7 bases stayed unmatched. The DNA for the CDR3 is TGTGCCAGCAGTTTAGGCGGGAGAGGTGTCTACGAGCAGTACTTC. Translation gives CASSLGGRGVYEQYF.

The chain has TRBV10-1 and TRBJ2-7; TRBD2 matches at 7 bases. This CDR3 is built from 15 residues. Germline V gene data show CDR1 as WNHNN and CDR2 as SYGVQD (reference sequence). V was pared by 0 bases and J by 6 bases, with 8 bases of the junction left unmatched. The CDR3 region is CASSESGGIRAEQYF. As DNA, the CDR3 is TGCGCCAGCAGTGAGTCCGGGGGGATTAGGGCCGAGCAGTACTTC.

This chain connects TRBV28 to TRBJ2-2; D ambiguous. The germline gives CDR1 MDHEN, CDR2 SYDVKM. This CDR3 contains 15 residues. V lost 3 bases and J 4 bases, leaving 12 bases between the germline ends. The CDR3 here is CASSLSGVFTGELFF. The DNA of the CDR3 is TGTGCCAGCAGTTTGTCTGGGGTATTCACCGGGGAGCTGTTTTTT.

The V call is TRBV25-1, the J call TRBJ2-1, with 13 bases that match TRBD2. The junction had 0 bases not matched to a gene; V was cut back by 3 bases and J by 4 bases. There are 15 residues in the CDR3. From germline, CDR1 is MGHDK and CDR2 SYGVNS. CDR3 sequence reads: CASSEGLAGYNEQFF. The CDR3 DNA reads TGTGCCAGCAGTGAGGGACTAGCGGGATACAATGAGCAGTTCTTC.

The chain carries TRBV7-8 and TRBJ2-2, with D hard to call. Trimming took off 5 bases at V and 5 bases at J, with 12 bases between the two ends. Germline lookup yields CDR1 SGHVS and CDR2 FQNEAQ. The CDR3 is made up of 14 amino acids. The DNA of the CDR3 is TGTGCCAGCAGCCCCATCAGGCGGACCGGGGAGCTGTTTTTT. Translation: CASSPIRRTGELFF.

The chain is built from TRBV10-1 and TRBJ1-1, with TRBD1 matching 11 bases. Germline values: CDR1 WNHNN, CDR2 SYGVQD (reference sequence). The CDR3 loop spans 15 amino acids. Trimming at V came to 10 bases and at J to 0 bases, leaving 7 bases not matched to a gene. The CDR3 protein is CATEKGQGVNTEAFF. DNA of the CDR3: TGCGCCACCGAAAAGGGACAGGGGGTGAACACTGAAGCTTTCTTT.

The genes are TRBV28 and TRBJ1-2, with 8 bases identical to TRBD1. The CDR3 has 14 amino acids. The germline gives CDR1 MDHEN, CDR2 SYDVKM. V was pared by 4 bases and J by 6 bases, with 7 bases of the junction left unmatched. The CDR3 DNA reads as TGTGCCAGCAGTTATAGGACAGGGTTTCATGGCTACACCTTC. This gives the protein CASSYRTGFHGYTF.

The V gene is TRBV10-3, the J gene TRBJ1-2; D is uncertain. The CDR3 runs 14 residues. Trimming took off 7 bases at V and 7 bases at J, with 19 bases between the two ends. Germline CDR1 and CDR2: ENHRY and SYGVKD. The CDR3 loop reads CAITGRLGDGGYTF. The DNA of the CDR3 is TGTGCCATCACCGGGCGCCTGGGAGACGGTGGCTACACCTTC.

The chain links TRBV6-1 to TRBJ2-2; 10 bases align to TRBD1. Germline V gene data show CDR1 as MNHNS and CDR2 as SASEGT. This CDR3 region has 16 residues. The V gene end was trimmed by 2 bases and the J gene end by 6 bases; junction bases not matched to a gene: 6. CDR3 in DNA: TGTGCCAGCAGTGAACAGGGGACAGGGGTTGCCGGGGAGCTGTTTTTT. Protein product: CASSEQGTGVAGELFF.

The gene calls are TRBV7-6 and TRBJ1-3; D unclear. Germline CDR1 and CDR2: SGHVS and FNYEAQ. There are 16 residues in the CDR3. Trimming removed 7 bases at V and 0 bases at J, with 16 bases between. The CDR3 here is CASILRPHSSGNTIYF. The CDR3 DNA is TGTGCCAGCATTCTACGCCCTCATAGCTCTGGAAACACCATATATTTT.

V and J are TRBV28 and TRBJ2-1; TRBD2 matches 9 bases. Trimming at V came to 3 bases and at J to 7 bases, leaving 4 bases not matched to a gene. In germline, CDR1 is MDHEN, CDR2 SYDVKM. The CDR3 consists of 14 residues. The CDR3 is CASSFASGKNEQFF. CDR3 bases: TGTGCCAGCAGTTTCGCTAGCGGGAAAAATGAGCAGTTCTTC.

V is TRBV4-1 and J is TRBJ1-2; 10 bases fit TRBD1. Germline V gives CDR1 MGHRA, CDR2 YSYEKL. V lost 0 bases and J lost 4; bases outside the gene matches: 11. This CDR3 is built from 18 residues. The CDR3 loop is CASSQDFVTGGFFYGYTF. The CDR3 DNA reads TGCGCCAGCAGCCAAGATTTCGTGACAGGGGGCTTTTTCTATGGCTACACCTTC.